This T cell receptor beta chain stems from a study of shared clonotypes between healthy human individuals. Naive CD8 cells lacked CD45RO and underwent positive selection for CCR7, leaving out terminally differentiated effector memory CD45RA+ cells. Methods used by the authors: With immunoSEQ giving junction-only sequences and no quality scores, filtering differed. Repertoires were generated with immunoSEQ multiplex PCR, while TCRdb's copy carries only in-frame clones and drops some. V and J calls and clone size follow that table, whereas D and trimming were derived from the DNA. The table records about 590,000 clones, 95% of them present only once. The receptor was derived from a woman younger than 45 in good health. Material: naive CD8+ T cells sorted from blood.

The CDR3 nucleotides are TGTGCCAGCAGCGTTGCCTTGGGGGCGCAGTATTTT. Translation: CASSVALGAQYF. The chain carries TRBV11-2 and TRBJ2-3; the D gene could be TRBD1 or TRBD2 (5 bases each). The V and J ends lost 5 bases and 10 bases respectively, with 13 bases between them. CDR1 is SGHAT and CDR2 is FQNNGV in the germline V gene. The CDR3 loop spans 12 amino acids.